These 10 T cell receptor beta chains originate from one sample sequenced in a study of shared clonotypes between healthy human individuals. TCRdb's copy holds only in-frame clones and misses some; the assay was immunoSEQ multiplex PCR. The profile shows about 600,000 clones, 95% to 98% of them singletons. What was sequenced was naive CD4+ T cells sorted from blood. Documented subset: CD45RA+ positively selected. The receptor source for this set is a woman aged 25 to 45 in good health.

This clone was seen only once. The chain's CDR3 is CASTRLSSNQPQHF. For the CDR3, the DNA is TGTGCCAGTACTCGACTGAGTAGCAATCAGCCCCAGCATTTT. The chain links TRBV19 to TRBJ1-5; D remains unclear. CDR1 and CDR2 (germline): LNHDA, SQIVND (reference sequence). V gave up 7 bases and J gave up 0 bases, with 10 bases separating them. This CDR3 spans 14 amino acids.

V gene TRBV7-9 combines with J gene TRBJ1-1; D remains unclear. CDR1 is SEHNR and CDR2 is FQNEAQ in the germline V gene (reference sequence). This CDR3 is 13 amino acids long. Trimming removed 5 bases from V and 5 bases from J, with 12 bases in between. The CDR3 bases are TGTGCCAGCAGCCAAATGGAGTGGACTGAAGCTTTCTTT. Its translation is CASSQMEWTEAFF.

The chain employs TRBV2 and TRBJ2-3; D gene ambiguous. Per germline, CDR1 SNHLY and CDR2 FYNNEI. V was cut by 2 bases and J by 0 bases, with 9 bases left in between. CDR3 length: 15 residues. This CDR3 is CASSESLRSTDTQYF. The CDR3 bases are TGTGCCAGCAGTGAAAGCCTGCGGAGCACAGATACGCAGTATTTT.

This clone was observed a single time. The gene calls are TRBV29-1 and TRBJ2-7, with D perhaps TRBD1 (5 bases). The CDR3 sequence is 10 residues long. CDR1 and CDR2 (germline): SQVTM, ANQGSEA. V gave up 4 bases and J gave up 6 bases, with 7 bases separating them. CDR3 residues: CSVGGLEQYF. The CDR3 DNA sequence: TGCAGCGTTGGGGGCCTCGAGCAGTACTTC.

On this clone itself: A junction boundary mismatches the germline segment, possibly from a read error. Written as DNA, the CDR3 is TGTGCCAGCAGCCAAAGTACGGCGCGGGCCATGGACTTC. Protein: CASSQSTARAMDF. The chain joins TRBV28 to TRBJ2-4, with D tentatively TRBD2 (5 bases). This CDR3 is built from 13 residues. Looked up from germline, CDR1 is MDHEN and CDR2 is SYDVKM.

V usage is TRBV18 and J usage is TRBJ1-3; 7 nucleotides align to TRBD1. After removal of 6 bases from V and 0 bases from J, the junction contained 2 bases not matched to a gene. The CDR3 extends over 14 amino acids. From germline, CDR1 is KGHSH and CDR2 LQKENI. DNA of the CDR3: TGTGCCAGCTCCGGGACAGCCTCTGGAAACACCATATATTTT. It encodes CASSGTASGNTIYF.

The chain has TRBV19 and TRBJ2-5; 10 bases map to TRBD2. Losses at the gene ends were 2 bases for V and 3 bases for J; bases not matched to a gene: 3. Germline V lookup: CDR1 LNHDA, CDR2 SQIVND (reference sequence). This CDR3 contains 15 residues. The DNA of the CDR3 is TGTGCCAGTAGTATAAGCGGACTAGCGGAAGAGACCCAGTACTTC. The encoded protein is CASSISGLAEETQYF.

This chain links TRBV6-1 with TRBJ1-2, with D tentatively TRBD1 (6 bases). Trimming removed 1 base from V and 4 bases from J, with 13 bases in between. In germline, CDR1 is MNHNS, CDR2 SASEGT. This CDR3 is 15 amino acids long. The CDR3 nucleotides read TGTGCCAGCAGTGAAGGGGGAGGGGGGGCCTATGGCTACACCTTC. Protein product: CASSEGGGGAYGYTF.

The gene calls are TRBV2 and TRBJ2-1, with D possibly matching TRBD2 (7 bases). Trimming pared 6 bases from V and 5 bases from J, leaving 17 bases between. Germline CDR1 reads SNHLY; CDR2 reads FYNNEI. The CDR3 spans 15 residues. CDR3 DNA sequence: TGTGCCAGCAGATTTGGGGGGGCCATTAACAATGAGCAGTTCTTC. This sequence encodes CASRFGGAINNEQFF.

The chain uses TRBV6-5 and TRBJ2-7, with 8 bases fitting TRBD2. J lost 2 bases, V lost 4 bases, and 4 bases had no gene match. This CDR3 contains 14 residues. Per germline, CDR1 MNHEY and CDR2 SVGAGI. CDR3 sequence: CASSSSGSPYEQYF. In DNA form, the CDR3 reads TGTGCCAGCAGTTCCAGCGGGAGCCCCTACGAGCAGTACTTC.